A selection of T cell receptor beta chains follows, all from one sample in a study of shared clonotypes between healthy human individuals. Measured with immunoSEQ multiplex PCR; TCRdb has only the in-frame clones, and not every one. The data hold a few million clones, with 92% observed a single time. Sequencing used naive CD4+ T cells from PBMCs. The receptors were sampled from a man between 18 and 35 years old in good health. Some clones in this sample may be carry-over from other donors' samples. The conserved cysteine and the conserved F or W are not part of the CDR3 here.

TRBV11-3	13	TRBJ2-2	ASSSLAGRTGELF
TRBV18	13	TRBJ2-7	ASSLGTGGGNEQY
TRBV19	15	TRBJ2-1	ASAGQARLAGRAEQF
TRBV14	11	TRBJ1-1	ASSQVVNTEAF
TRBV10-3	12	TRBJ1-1	AISEGRVNTEAF
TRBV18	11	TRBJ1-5	ASSQQLGQPQH
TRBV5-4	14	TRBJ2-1	ASSLAGRGSYNEQF
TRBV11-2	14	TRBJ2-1	ASSVFLAGDYNEQF
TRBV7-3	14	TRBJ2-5	ASSLNGGVTQETQY
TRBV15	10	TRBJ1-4	ATSRRVSPAL
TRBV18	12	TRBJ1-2	ASSSGGQSYNHT
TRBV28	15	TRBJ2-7	ASSLVAGGRLTYEQY
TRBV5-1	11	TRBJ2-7	ASSLTGGGEQY
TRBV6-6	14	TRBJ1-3	ASSPPQATSGNTIY
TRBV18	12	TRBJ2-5	ASSPGLVPETQY
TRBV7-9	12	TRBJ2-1	ASSLVGDSNEQF
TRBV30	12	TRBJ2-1	AWNPTLTGGEQF
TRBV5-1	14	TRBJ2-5	ASSWGLAGGAETQY
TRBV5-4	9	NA	ASSSDYEQY
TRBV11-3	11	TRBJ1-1	ASSPQGSTEAF
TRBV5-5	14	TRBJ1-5	ASSPVGDYSNQPQH
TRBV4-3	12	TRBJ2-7	ASSQTLTRYEQY
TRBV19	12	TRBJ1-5	ASSTGTKNAPQH
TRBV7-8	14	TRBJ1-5	ASSPRPGYSNQPQH
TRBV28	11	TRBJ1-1	ASSSPSWTEAF
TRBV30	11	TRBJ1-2	AWSRLSGPGYT
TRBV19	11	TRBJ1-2	ASSTGSYYGYT